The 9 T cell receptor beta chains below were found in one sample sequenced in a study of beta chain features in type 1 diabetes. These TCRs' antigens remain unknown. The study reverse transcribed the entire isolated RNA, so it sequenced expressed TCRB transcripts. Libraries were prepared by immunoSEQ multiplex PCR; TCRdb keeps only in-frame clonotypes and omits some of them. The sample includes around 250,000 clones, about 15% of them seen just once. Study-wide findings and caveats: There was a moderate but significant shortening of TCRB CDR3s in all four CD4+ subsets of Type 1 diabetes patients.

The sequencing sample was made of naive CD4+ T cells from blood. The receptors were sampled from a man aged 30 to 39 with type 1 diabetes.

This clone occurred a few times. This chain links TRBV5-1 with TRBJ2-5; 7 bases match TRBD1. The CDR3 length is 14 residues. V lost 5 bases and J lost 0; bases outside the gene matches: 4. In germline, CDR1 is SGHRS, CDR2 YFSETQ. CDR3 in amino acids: CASSEDRDQETQYF. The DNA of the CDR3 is TGCGCCAGCAGTGAAGACAGGGACCAAGAGACCCAGTACTTC.

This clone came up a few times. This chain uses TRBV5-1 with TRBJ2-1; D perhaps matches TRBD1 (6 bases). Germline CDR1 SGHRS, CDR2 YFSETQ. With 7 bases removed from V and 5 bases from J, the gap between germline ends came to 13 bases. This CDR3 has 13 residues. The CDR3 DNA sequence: TGCGCCAGCTGGGGACACGTTAACAATGAGCAGTTCTTC. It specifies CASWGHVNNEQFF.

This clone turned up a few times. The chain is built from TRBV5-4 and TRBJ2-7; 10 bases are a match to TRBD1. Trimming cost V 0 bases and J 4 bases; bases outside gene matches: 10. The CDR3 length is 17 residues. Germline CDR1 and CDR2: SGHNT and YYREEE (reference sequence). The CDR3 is CASSLVVKDRGWYEQYF. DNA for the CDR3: TGTGCCAGCAGCTTGGTTGTGAAGGACAGGGGGTGGTACGAGCAGTACTTC.

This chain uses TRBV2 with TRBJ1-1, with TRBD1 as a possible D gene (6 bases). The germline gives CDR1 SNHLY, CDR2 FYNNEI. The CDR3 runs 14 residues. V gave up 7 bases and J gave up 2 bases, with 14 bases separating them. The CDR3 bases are TGTGCCAGCAATAAACAGGGCTTAAACACTGAAGCTTTCTTT. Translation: CASNKQGLNTEAFF.

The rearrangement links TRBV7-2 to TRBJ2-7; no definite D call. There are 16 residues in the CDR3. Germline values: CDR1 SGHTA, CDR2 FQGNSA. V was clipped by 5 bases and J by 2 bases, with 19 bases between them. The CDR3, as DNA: TGTGCCAGCAGCCGATCTGCAGGTCCTTTTCCCTACGAGCAGTACTTC. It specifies CASSRSAGPFPYEQYF.

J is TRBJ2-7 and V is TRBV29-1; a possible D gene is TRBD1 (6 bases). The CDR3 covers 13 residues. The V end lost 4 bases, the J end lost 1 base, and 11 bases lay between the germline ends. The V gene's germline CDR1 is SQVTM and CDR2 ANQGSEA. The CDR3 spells CSVGVTGSYEQYF. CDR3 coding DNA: TGCAGCGTTGGGGTGACAGGTTCCTACGAGCAGTACTTC.

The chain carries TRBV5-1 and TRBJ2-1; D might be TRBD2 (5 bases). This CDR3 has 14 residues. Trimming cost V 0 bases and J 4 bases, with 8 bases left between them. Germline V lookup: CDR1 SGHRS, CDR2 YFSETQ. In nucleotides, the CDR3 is TGCGCCAGCAGCTTGGGTAGCGTATACAATGAGCAGTTCTTC. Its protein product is CASSLGSVYNEQFF.

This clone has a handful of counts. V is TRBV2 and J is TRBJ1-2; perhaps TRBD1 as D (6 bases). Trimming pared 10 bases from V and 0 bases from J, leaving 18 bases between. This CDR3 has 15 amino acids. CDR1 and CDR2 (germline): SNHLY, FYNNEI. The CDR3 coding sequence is TGTGCCACCAAAACCGACAGGACAGCTAACTATGGCTACACCTTC. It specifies CATKTDRTANYGYTF.

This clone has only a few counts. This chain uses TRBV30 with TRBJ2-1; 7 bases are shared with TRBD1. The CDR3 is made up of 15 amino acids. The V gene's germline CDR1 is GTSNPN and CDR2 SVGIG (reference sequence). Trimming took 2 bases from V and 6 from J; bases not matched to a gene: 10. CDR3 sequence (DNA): TGTGCCTGGAGTCGTCGACAGGGCCAGGGCAATGAGCAGTTCTTC. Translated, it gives CAWSRRQGQGNEQFF.